The 3 T cell receptor beta chains presented below share a single source sample, sequenced in a study of cytotoxic CD8 clonotypes in ibrutinib-treated CLL. Clones were sequenced by immunoSEQ multiplex PCR, and TCRdb holds only the in-frame ones, with some missing. Counted here are about 58,000 clones, 65% to 75% occurring once; the ten biggest clones make up 43%. The sequencing used PBMCs, collected after 12 months of ibrutinib treatment. The source of these receptors is a human donor with chronic lymphocytic leukemia.

This rearrangement joins TRBV2 to TRBJ2-7; D is perhaps TRBD2 (5 bases). Germline-derived CDR1 and CDR2 are SNHLY and FYNNEI. The V gene lost 4 bases and the J gene lost 0 bases, with 10 bases spanning the gap. CDR3 length: 14 residues. This CDR3 is CASSVDGSSYEQYF. CDR3 DNA: TGTGCCAGCAGTGTTGATGGGAGCTCCTACGAGCAGTACTTC.

CDR3 in amino acids: CASSPSAVAYQETQYF. DNA of the CDR3: TGTGCCAGCAGCCCATCAGCTGTGGCCTACCAAGAGACCCAGTACTTC. V gene TRBV13 combines with J gene TRBJ2-5; no clear D gene. Trimming cost V 5 bases and J 0 bases, with 16 bases left between them. Germline assignment: CDR1 PRHDT and CDR2 FYEKMQ (reference sequence). The CDR3 is made up of 16 amino acids. The whole variable domain, remainder taken from reference TRBV13 and TRBJ2-5, is AAGVIQSPRHLIKEKRETATLKCYPIPRHDTVYWYQQGPGQDPQFLISFYEKMQSDKGSIPDRFSAQQFSDYHSELNMSSLELGDSALYFCASSPSAVAYQETQYFGPGTRLLVL.

The sample holds a few counts of this clone. The V call is TRBV29-1, the J call TRBJ2-5, with 12 bases lining up with TRBD2. Germline V gene lookup returns CDR1 SQVTM and CDR2 ANQGSEA. Germline trimming cut 7 bases from V and 1 base from J; bases unmatched to any gene: 1. The CDR3 runs 13 residues. In DNA form, the CDR3 reads TGCAGCGGGACTAGCGGGGTCCAAGAGACCCAGTACTTC. Its translation is CSGTSGVQETQYF.